The next 17 T cell receptor beta chains were all read from a single sample in a study of identical twins. TCRdb ran MiXCR on the 5' RACE reads and lists one entry per CDR3 protein. The repertoire holds 240,000 or so distinct CDR3 sequences, with 8% to 11% as singletons. The material sequenced was memory T cells sorted from blood. All receptors derive from a man aged 50 to 59 in good health.

Comment on this clonotype: A much larger clone differs from this one at a single base, so this may be a read error. The chain carries TRBV20-1 and TRBJ2-3; possibly TRBD1 for D (6 bases). V gave up 4 bases and J gave up 8 bases, with 10 bases separating them. Germline lookup yields CDR1 DFQATT and CDR2 SNEGSKA (reference sequence). The CDR3 consists of 11 residues. The CDR3: CSAIKGVTQYF. The CDR3 DNA reads TGCAGTGCTATTAAGGGGGTTACGCAGTATTTT.

The rearrangement joins TRBV5-8 to TRBJ1-1, with D uncertain. The CDR3 spans 15 residues. Looked up from germline, CDR1 is SGHTS and CDR2 is YDEGEE. V was trimmed by 5 bases and J by 4 bases, leaving 18 bases between them. The CDR3 DNA reads as TGTGCCAGCAGTTTGAGGACCCGGCAGAGCACTGAAGCTTTCTTT. Translating it yields CASSLRTRQSTEAFF.

This clonotype was observed at least ten times. V and J are TRBV4-3 and TRBJ2-2; 11 bases line up with TRBD2. CDR3 length: 18 amino acids. Germline V gives CDR1 LGHNA, CDR2 YSLEER. V lost 0 bases and J lost 6; bases outside the gene matches: 9. The CDR3, as DNA: TGCGCCAGCAGCCAAGATATAGCGGGAGGGCCGGTCGCCGGGGAGCTGTTTTTT. It codes for CASSQDIAGGPVAGELFF.

This clonotype has ten or more counts. The chain links TRBV20-1 to TRBJ2-7; D call uncertain. V was shortened by 0 bases and J by 3 bases, with 6 bases between the two germline ends. The germline V gene has CDR1 DFQATT and CDR2 SNEGSKA (reference sequence). The CDR3 length is 12 residues. The CDR3 nucleotides read TGCAGTGCTAGAGATCTAAACTACGAGCAGTACTTC. Translated, it gives CSARDLNYEQYF.

The J gene is TRBJ1-1, the V gene TRBV19; D gene ambiguous. The CDR3 consists of 13 residues. Germline CDR1 is LNHDA and CDR2 is SQIVND (reference sequence). Trimming shortened V by 7 bases and J by 5 bases, and 14 bases separated the two germline ends. CDR3 DNA sequence: TGTGCCAGTACCCTATCCAAGGTGACTGAAGCTTTCTTT. Residues: CASTLSKVTEAFF.

This clonotype was picked up many times. The chain combines TRBV6-1 with TRBJ2-1; 8 bases are a match to TRBD1. Germline loops: CDR1 MNHNS, CDR2 SASEGT. This CDR3 region has 15 residues. V shed 6 bases, J shed 3 bases, and the junction held 7 bases outside the gene matches. The CDR3 DNA sequence: TGTGCCAGCAGCCGAGGGACAGGAGACTACAATGAGCAGTTCTTC. It translates to CASSRGTGDYNEQFF.

This clonotype was recorded many times. The chain links TRBV5-6 to TRBJ2-3; D perhaps matches TRBD2 (6 bases). Germline V gives CDR1 SGHDT, CDR2 YYEEEE. The CDR3 has 13 residues. V lost 7 bases and J 6 bases, leaving 15 bases between the germline ends. The CDR3 protein is CASGIRGMDTQYF. In nucleotides, the CDR3 is TGTGCCAGCGGAATTCGGGGGATGGATACGCAGTATTTT.

There are a few counts of this clonotype. This chain links TRBV10-3 with TRBJ2-7, with 12 bases aligning to TRBD2. Germline assignment: CDR1 ENHRY and CDR2 SYGVKD. This CDR3 has 16 amino acids. Trimming cost V 7 bases and J 1 base; bases outside gene matches: 8. The CDR3 nucleotides read TGTGCCATCAACTTGACTAGCGGGGGAATATCCTACGAGCAGTACTTC. Its protein is CAINLTSGGISYEQYF.

There are many counts of this clonotype. The chain employs TRBV5-1 and TRBJ2-1; TRBD2 matches 7 bases. Losses at the gene ends were 0 bases for V and 4 bases for J; bases not matched to a gene: 4. The CDR3 spans 15 residues. Germline lookup yields CDR1 SGHRS and CDR2 YFSETQ. This CDR3 is CASSLASGLYNEQFF. The CDR3 DNA is TGCGCCAGCAGCTTGGCTAGCGGACTATACAATGAGCAGTTCTTC.

The rearrangement links TRBV9 to TRBJ2-3, with 12 positions matching TRBD2. With 1 base clipped from V and 3 bases from J, the junction kept 3 bases outside the gene matches. Per the germline V gene, CDR1 is SGDLS and CDR2 is YYNGEE. There are 16 residues in the CDR3. This CDR3 is CASSVTSGRLTDTQYF. In DNA, the CDR3 is TGTGCCAGCAGCGTAACTAGCGGGAGGTTAACAGATACGCAGTATTTT.

This clonotype was observed a handful of times. The rearrangement links TRBV7-2 to TRBJ1-6; possibly TRBD1 for D (6 bases). Germline V gives CDR1 SGHTA, CDR2 FQGNSA. V was shortened by 1 base and J by 13 bases, with 8 bases between the two germline ends. The CDR3 has 12 residues. The CDR3 reads CASSLDRDPLHF. Written as DNA, the CDR3 is TGTGCCAGCAGCTTAGACAGGGATCCCCTCCACTTT.

This clonotype was seen repeatedly, ten times or more. This rearrangement joins TRBV6-1 to TRBJ1-5, with D unclear. The CDR3 has 15 residues. Deletions cut 8 bases from V and 7 bases from J, with 21 bases between. Germline lookup yields CDR1 MNHNS and CDR2 SASEGT. The CDR3 region is CASRTRGRALQPQHF. The CDR3 DNA is TGTGCCAGCCGGACCCGTGGACGGGCCCTGCAGCCCCAGCATTTT.

This clonotype was seen ten or more times. V is TRBV7-9 and J is TRBJ2-1, with D unresolved. Germline values: CDR1 SEHNR, CDR2 FQNEAQ (reference sequence). The CDR3 totals 12 residues. Trimming left V 4 bases short and J 6 bases short, with 7 bases between. The CDR3 sequence: CASSSASNEQFF. The CDR3 coding sequence is TGTGCCAGCAGCTCAGCGTCCAATGAGCAGTTCTTC.

This chain joins TRBV11-3 and TRBJ2-1; 9 bases line up with TRBD2. Germline CDR1 reads SGHNT; CDR2 reads YENEEA. The length of the CDR3 is 15 residues. With 5 bases clipped from V and 6 bases from J, the junction kept 8 bases outside the gene matches. This CDR3 is CASSPRLAGFNEQFF. The CDR3 DNA sequence: TGTGCCAGCAGCCCTAGGCTAGCGGGGTTCAATGAGCAGTTCTTC.

The gene calls are TRBV4-3 and TRBJ2-1; TRBD1 is a possible D gene (5 bases). Germline assignment: CDR1 LGHNA and CDR2 YSLEER. CDR3 length equals 15 residues. Deletions cut 2 bases from V and 4 bases from J, with 12 bases between. The CDR3: CASSQRGIGYNEQFF. The CDR3 nucleotides are TGCGCCAGCAGCCAAAGGGGAATTGGTTACAATGAGCAGTTCTTC.

V usage is TRBV12-3 or TRBV12-4 and J usage is TRBJ2-7, with D tentatively TRBD2 (5 bases). The CDR3 contains 15 residues. With 2 bases removed from V and 0 bases from J, the gap between germline ends came to 11 bases. The CDR3 loop is CASSLRGRSSYEQYF. CDR3 bases: TGTGCCAGCAGTTTACGGGGAAGGAGCTCCTACGAGCAGTACTTC.

The V gene is TRBV20-1, the J gene TRBJ2-2; 8 bases are shared with TRBD2. The CDR3 length is 17 residues. With 2 bases clipped from V and 2 bases from J, the junction kept 10 bases outside the gene matches. CDR1 is DFQATT and CDR2 is SNEGSKA in the germline V gene (reference sequence). The CDR3 spells CSARLAKSGGNTGELFF. The CDR3 DNA reads TGCAGTGCTAGACTAGCGAAGAGCGGGGGAAACACCGGGGAGCTGTTTTTT.